This T cell receptor beta chain was obtained from a study of Ad26.COV2.S vaccination and SARS-CoV-2 variants. The CDR3 sequence is 14 residues long. Trimming removed 2 bases from V and 3 bases from J, with 8 bases in between. Germline V lookup: CDR1 SGHVS, CDR2 FQNEAQ. Profiling relied on immunoSEQ multiplex PCR, and the TCRdb table lists in-frame clones only, not all of them. The repertoire has fewer than 300,000 clones, 87% of them found once; the top ten carry roughly 3.5%. Noted treatment: some 20 received Ad26.COV2.S at low or high dose, single or two shots; about 5 received placebo; per-sample allocation not given. Samples analyzed were those drawn on day 63 after the first vaccine or placebo injection.

This clonotype originated in a person between 18 and 65 years old who received the Ad26.COV2.S COVID-19 vaccine or a placebo. V is TRBV7-8 and J is TRBJ1-5, with D perhaps matching TRBD1 (5 bases). The sequenced sample was peripheral blood, obtained in a trial of Ad26.COV2.S vaccine versus placebo. The CDR3 coding sequence is TGTGCCAGCAGCTTACAGGGCTCCAATCAGCCCCAGCATTTT. This translates into CASSLQGSNQPQHF.